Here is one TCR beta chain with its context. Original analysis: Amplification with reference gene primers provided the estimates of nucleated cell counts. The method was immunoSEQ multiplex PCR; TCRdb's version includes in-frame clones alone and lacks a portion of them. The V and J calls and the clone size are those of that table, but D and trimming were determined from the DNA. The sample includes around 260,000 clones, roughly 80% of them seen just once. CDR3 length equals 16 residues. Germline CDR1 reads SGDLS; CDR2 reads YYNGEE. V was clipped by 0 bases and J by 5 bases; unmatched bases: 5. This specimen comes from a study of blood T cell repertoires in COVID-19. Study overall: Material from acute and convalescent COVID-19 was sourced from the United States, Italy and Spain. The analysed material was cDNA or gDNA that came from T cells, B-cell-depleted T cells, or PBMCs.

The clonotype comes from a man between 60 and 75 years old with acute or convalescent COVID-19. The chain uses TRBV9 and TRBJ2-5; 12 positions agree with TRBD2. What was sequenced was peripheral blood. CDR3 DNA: TGTGCCAGCAGCGTAGAGGCTAGCGGGGGGGCGGAGACCCAGTACTTC. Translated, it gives CASSVEASGGAETQYF.